Reported below is one T cell receptor (beta chain). Its antigen is unidentified. Once RNA had been extracted, it was reverse transcribed into cDNA to act as the sequencing template. TCRdb's table, derived via immunoSEQ multiplex PCR, lists solely in-frame clones and lacks some. This sample has approximately 180,000 clones, with 59% found just once. The CDR3 length is 12 residues. Germline trimming cut 0 bases from V and 8 bases from J; bases unmatched to any gene: 0. Germline CDR1 SGHDT, CDR2 YYEEEE. These data come from a study of CD8+ T cells in alopecia areata. Alopecia areata patients gave lesional scalp punch biopsies and peripheral blood samples. The study, taken as a whole, reports: Sequence data from scalp samples additionally include resident alphabeta T cells of normal skin.

The rearrangement uses TRBV5-6 and TRBJ2-3; 7 nucleotides align to TRBD2. The sample was CD4+ T cells sorted from blood, taken at week 0. The TCR sequence derives from a human donor with alopecia areata. The CDR3 region is CASSLERGTQYF. DNA for the CDR3: TGTGCCAGCAGCTTGGAGCGGGGTACGCAGTATTTT.